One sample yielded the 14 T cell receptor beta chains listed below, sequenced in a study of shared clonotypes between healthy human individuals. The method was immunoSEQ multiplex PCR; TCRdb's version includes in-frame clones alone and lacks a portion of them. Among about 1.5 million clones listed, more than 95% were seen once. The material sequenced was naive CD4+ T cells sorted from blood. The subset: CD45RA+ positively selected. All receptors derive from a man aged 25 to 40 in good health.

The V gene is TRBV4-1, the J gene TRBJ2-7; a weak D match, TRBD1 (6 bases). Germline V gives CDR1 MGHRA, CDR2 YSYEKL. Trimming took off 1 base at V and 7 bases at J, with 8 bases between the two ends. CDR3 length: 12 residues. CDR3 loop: CASSQAGTEQYF. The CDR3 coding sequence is TGCGCCAGCAGCCAAGCCGGGACAGAGCAGTACTTC.

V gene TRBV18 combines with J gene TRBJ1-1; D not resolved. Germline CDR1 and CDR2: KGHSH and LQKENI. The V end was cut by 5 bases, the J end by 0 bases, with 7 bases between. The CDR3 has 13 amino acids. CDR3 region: CASSTEMNTEAFF. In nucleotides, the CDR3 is TGTGCCAGCTCAACAGAGATGAACACTGAAGCTTTCTTT. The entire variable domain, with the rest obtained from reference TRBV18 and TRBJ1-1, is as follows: NAGVMQNPRHLVRRRGQEARLRCSPMKGHSHVYWYRQLPEEGLKFMVYLQKENIIDESGMPKERFSAEFPKEGPSILRIQQVVRGDSAAYFCASSTEMNTEAFFGQGTRLTVV.

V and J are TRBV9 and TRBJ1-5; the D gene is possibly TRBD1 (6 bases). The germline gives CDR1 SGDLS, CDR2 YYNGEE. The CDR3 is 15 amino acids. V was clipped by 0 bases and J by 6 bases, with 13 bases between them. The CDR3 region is CASSVGVLQGQPQHF. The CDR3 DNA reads TGTGCCAGCAGCGTAGGGGTGTTACAGGGTCAGCCCCAGCATTTT.

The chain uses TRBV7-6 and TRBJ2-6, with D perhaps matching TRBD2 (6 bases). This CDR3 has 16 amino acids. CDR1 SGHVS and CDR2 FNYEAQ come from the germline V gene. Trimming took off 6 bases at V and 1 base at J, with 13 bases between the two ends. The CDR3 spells CASRGGTGSGANVLTF. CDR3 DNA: TGTGCCAGCAGGGGGGGAACGGGTTCTGGGGCCAACGTCCTGACTTTC.

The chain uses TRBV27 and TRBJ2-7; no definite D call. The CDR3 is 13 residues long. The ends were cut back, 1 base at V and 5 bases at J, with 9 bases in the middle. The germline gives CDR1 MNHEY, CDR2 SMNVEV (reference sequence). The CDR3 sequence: CASSLWSSHEQYF. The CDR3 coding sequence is TGTGCCAGCAGTTTATGGTCTTCCCACGAGCAGTACTTC.

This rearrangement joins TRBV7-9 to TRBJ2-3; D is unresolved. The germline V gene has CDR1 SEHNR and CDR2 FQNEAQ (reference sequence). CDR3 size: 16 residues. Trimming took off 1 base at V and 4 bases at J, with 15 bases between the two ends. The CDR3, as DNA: TGTGCCAGCAGCTTAGGATGGCAGGTTGATTCAGATACGCAGTATTTT. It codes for CASSLGWQVDSDTQYF.

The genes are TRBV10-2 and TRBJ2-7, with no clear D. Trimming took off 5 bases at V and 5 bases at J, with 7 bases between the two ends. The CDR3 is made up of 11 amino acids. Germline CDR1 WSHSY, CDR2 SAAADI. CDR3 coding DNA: TGCGCCAGCAGTATCCACAACGAGCAGTACTTC. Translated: CASSIHNEQYF.

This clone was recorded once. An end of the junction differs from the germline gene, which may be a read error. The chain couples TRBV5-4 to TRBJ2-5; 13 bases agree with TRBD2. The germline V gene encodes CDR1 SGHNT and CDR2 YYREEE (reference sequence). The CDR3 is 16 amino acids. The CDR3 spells CASSLKLAGGREAQYF. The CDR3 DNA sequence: TGTGCCAGCAGCTTGAAACTAGCGGGAGGGAGAGAGGCCCAGTACTTC.

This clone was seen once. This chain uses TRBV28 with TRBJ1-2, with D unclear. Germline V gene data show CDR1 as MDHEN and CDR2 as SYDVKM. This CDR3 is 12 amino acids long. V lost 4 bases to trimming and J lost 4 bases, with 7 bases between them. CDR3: CASSWEGYGYTF. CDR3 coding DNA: TGTGCCAGCAGTTGGGAGGGCTATGGCTACACCTTC.

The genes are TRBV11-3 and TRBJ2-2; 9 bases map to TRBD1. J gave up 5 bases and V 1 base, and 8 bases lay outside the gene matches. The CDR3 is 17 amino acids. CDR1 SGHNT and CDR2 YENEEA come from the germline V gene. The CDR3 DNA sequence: TGTGCCAGCAGCTTAGCCCTGGGACAGGGTCTTACCGGGGAGCTGTTTTTT. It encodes CASSLALGQGLTGELFF.

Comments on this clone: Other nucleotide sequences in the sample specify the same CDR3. The CDR3 region is CASSLGRGETQYF. Here the CDR3 DNA reads TGTGCCAGCAGCTTAGGGAGGGGAGAGACCCAGTACTTC. The rearrangement joins TRBV7-2 to TRBJ2-5; weak D call: TRBD2 (6 bases). Between the trimmed V and J ends, which lost 1 base and 4 bases, there was a span of 7 bases. CDR1 is SGHTA and CDR2 is FQGNSA in the germline V gene. This CDR3 contains 13 residues.

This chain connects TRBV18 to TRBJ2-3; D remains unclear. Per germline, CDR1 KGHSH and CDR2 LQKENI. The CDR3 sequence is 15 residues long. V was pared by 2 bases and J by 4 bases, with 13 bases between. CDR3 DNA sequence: TGTGCCAGCTCACCATGGCATGGAGCTCCAGATACGCAGTATTTT. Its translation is CASSPWHGAPDTQYF.

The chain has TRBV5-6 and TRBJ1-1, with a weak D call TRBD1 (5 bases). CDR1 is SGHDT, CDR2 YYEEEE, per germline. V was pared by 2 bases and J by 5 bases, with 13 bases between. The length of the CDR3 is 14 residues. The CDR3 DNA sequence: TGTGCCAGCAGCTTAGGTCGGGGGAAAACTGAAGCTTTCTTT. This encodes CASSLGRGKTEAFF. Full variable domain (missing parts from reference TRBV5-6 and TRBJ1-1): DAGVTQSPTHLIKTRGQQVTLRCSPKSGHDTVSWYQQALGQGPQFIFQYYEEEERQRGNFPDRFSGHQFPNYSSELNVNALLLGDSALYLCASSLGRGKTEAFFGQGTRLTVV.

This CDR3 reads CASSLSTGARPSTDTQYF. In nucleotides, the CDR3 is TGTGCCAGCAGCTTATCAACCGGGGCCCGCCCTAGCACAGATACGCAGTATTTT. This chain connects TRBV5-4 to TRBJ2-3; D possibly matches TRBD1 or TRBD2 (5 bases each). V lost 2 bases to trimming and J lost 0 bases, with 19 bases between them. The CDR3 spans 18 residues. Germline V gene sequence: CDR1 SGHNT, CDR2 YYREEE (reference sequence).